These 21 T cell receptor beta chains originate from one sample sequenced in a study of blood T cells in healthy people across ages. Primers used in a second PCR of roughly 7 to 12 cycles were a sample-barcoded 5' primer and a J-beta primer mix. TCRdb processed the 5' RACE reads anew with MiXCR; each CDR3 protein has one entry. The sample includes hundreds of thousands of distinct CDR3 sequences, about 50% of them seen just once. The sequencing sample was made of blood. Receptor source: a woman aged 80 or older in good health.

This clonotype has ten or more counts. The chain links TRBV27 to TRBJ1-6; no clear D gene. Per the germline V gene, CDR1 is MNHEY and CDR2 is SMNVEV (reference sequence). Trimming pared 3 bases from V and 0 bases from J, leaving 9 bases between. The CDR3 consists of 16 residues. The DNA of the CDR3 is TGTGCCAGCAGTTTGTCCCTTAACTCCTATAATTCACCCCTCCACTTT. This translates into CASSLSLNSYNSPLHF.

The chain is built from TRBV28 and TRBJ1-2; 7 nucleotides agree with TRBD1. The CDR3 is 13 residues long. The J segment lost 2 bases and the V segment lost 9 bases, leaving 6 bases of the junction unmatched. Per the germline V gene, CDR1 is MDHEN and CDR2 is SYDVKM. The CDR3 DNA reads TGTGCCAGTTTTCCGGGACAGAACTATGGCTACACCTTC. Translated, it gives CASFPGQNYGYTF.

The V call is TRBV20-1, the J call TRBJ2-1; 7 nucleotides agree with TRBD2. The CDR3 totals 11 residues. The germline V gene encodes CDR1 DFQATT and CDR2 SNEGSKA (reference sequence). The CDR3, as DNA: TGCAGAACTAGCGCTGACAATGAGCAGTTCTTC. This codes for CRTSADNEQFF.

The chain couples TRBV3-1 to TRBJ2-3; 8 positions agree with TRBD2. This CDR3 comprises 16 residues. The V gene's germline CDR1 is LGHDT and CDR2 YNNKEL (reference sequence). Trimming took 0 bases from V and 6 from J; bases not matched to a gene: 8. CDR3 protein: CASSQDNGGVADTQYF. DNA for the CDR3: TGTGCCAGCAGCCAAGATAACGGGGGGGTAGCGGATACGCAGTATTTT.

The chain joins TRBV20-1 to TRBJ2-1, with 11 bases that match TRBD2. Germline CDR1 and CDR2: DFQATT and SNEGSKA (reference sequence). The ends lost 0 bases at V and 3 bases at J; junction bases unmatched: 4. The CDR3 runs to 16 residues. DNA of the CDR3: TGCAGTGCTAGAGATCCTCTAGCGGGAGGCTACAATGAGCAGTTCTTC. Its translation is CSARDPLAGGYNEQFF.

The CDR3 loop is CASSLDVRELFF. DNA of the CDR3: TGTGCCAGCAGCTTAGACGTCAGGGAGCTGTTTTTT. This rearrangement joins TRBV7-9 to TRBJ2-2; D is ambiguous. CDR1 is SEHNR, CDR2 FQNEAQ, per germline (reference sequence). The V and J ends lost 1 base and 9 bases respectively, with 6 bases between them. The CDR3 has 12 residues.

This clonotype was found many times. The chain carries TRBV28 and TRBJ2-7, with 12 bases lining up with TRBD2. Losses at the gene ends were 5 bases for V and 8 bases for J; bases not matched to a gene: 13. The CDR3 spans 16 residues. The germline gives CDR1 MDHEN, CDR2 SYDVKM. The DNA for the CDR3 is TGTGCCAGCAGTCCCTGGACTAGCGGGATGAAGTCCAAGCAGTACTTC. Translation: CASSPWTSGMKSKQYF.

The chain carries TRBV12-3 or TRBV12-4 and TRBJ1-5, with D possibly matching TRBD1 (5 bases). V was trimmed by 3 bases and J by 2 bases, leaving 11 bases between them. The CDR3 contains 15 residues. CDR3 amino acids: CASSFQGSGNQPQHF. The CDR3 nucleotides are TGTGCCAGCAGTTTCCAGGGCAGCGGCAATCAGCCCCAGCATTTT.

The chain combines TRBV29-1 with TRBJ2-3; D is perhaps TRBD2 (5 bases). The CDR3 consists of 12 residues. The ends were cut back, 7 bases at V and 11 bases at J, with 19 bases in the middle. CDR1 SQVTM and CDR2 ANQGSEA come from the germline V gene. The CDR3 region has the DNA TGCAGCGCCGTACTTCCGGGGAATGAGCAGTATTTT. Its protein product is CSAVLPGNEQYF.

This clonotype was recorded once. The junction departs from the called germline gene at one end, perhaps through a read error. V and J are TRBV2 and TRBJ2-1; 9 nucleotides agree with TRBD2. CDR3 length equals 15 residues. Germline lookup yields CDR1 SNHLY and CDR2 FYNNEI. CDR3 sequence (DNA): TGTGCCAGCATTCCACTAGCGGGCATTTCCAATGGGCAGTTCTTC. As protein: CASIPLAGISNGQFF. Supplemented by reference TRBV2 and TRBJ2-1, the full variable domain reads EPEVTQTPSHQVTQMGQEVILRCVPISNHLYFYWYRQILGQKVEFLVSFYNNEISEKSEIFDDQFSVERPDGSNFTLKIRSTKLEDSAMYFCASIPLAGISNGQFFGPGTRLTVL.

About this clonotype: It may be a read error: a sequence one base away is much more abundant. The chain uses TRBV20-1 and TRBJ2-7; D unresolved. The germline CDR1 and CDR2 sequences are DFQATT and SNEGSKA (reference sequence). The CDR3 contains 13 residues. The V end lost 4 bases, the J end lost 7 bases, and 17 bases lay between the germline ends. CDR3 DNA sequence: TGCAGTGCTACGAGGCCTTCGAGTGAGGAGCAGTACTTC. This sequence encodes CSATRPSSEEQYF.

This clonotype was picked up many times. V is TRBV7-8 and J is TRBJ1-1, with a possible D match to TRBD1 (6 bases). Looked up from germline, CDR1 is SGHVS and CDR2 is FQNEAQ. This CDR3 is built from 18 residues. The ends were cut back, 4 bases at V and 0 bases at J, with 21 bases in the middle. CDR3 nucleotides: TGTGCCAGCAGCTCGTATACTACAGGGTATGGAGTGAACACTGAAGCTTTCTTT. It yields the protein CASSSYTTGYGVNTEAFF.

This clonotype was seen ten or more times. The rearrangement uses TRBV6-6 and TRBJ1-2, with D unresolved. Germline CDR1 and CDR2: MNHNY and SVGAGI (reference sequence). There are 14 residues in the CDR3. V lost 5 bases and J lost 4, with 14 bases in between. CDR3: CASSNQTERYGYTF. The CDR3 nucleotides read TGTGCCAGCAGTAACCAGACGGAGCGCTATGGCTACACCTTC.

This clonotype was observed once. The chain recombines TRBV4-1 with TRBJ2-2; TRBD2 aligns across 9 bases. The CDR3 totals 18 residues. Germline V gene lookup returns CDR1 MGHRA and CDR2 YSYEKL. The V segment lost 1 base and the J segment 1 base; nucleotides outside the gene matches: 7. CDR3 bases: TGCGCCAGCAGCCAAGGCTCTGGGACTAGCTTGAACACCGGGGAGCTGTTTTTT. Protein: CASSQGSGTSLNTGELFF.

This clonotype showed up many times. The V call is TRBV7-9, the J call TRBJ2-3; no firm D call. CDR3 length: 13 residues. V was clipped by 2 bases and J by 4 bases, with 7 bases between them. Germline V gene sequence: CDR1 SEHNR, CDR2 FQNEAQ (reference sequence). CDR3 residues: CASSLMVSDTQYF. As DNA, the CDR3 is TGTGCCAGCAGCTTAATGGTGTCAGATACGCAGTATTTT.

This clonotype was detected ten times or more. V gene TRBV29-1 combines with J gene TRBJ1-2, with D possibly being TRBD1 (6 bases). The CDR3 extends over 18 amino acids. Germline CDR1 and CDR2: SQVTM and ANQGSEA. Trimming removed 4 bases from V and 0 bases from J, with 24 bases in between. The CDR3 DNA reads TGCAGCGTTGCCTACAGGGAAATTACCCGGCGGACTAACTATGGCTACACCTTC. Protein product: CSVAYREITRRTNYGYTF.

The chain is built from TRBV20-1 and TRBJ2-5, with D tentatively TRBD2 (6 bases). CDR1 is DFQATT and CDR2 is SNEGSKA in the germline V gene (reference sequence). The CDR3 spans 12 residues. With 3 bases removed from V and 5 bases from J, the gap between germline ends came to 10 bases. CDR3 sequence (DNA): TGCAGTGCTAGTCCGGGAGACGAGACCCAGTACTTC. It is translated as CSASPGDETQYF.

This clonotype showed up many times. V usage is TRBV20-1 and J usage is TRBJ1-2; TRBD1 agrees at 8 bases. This CDR3 has 14 residues. The V and J ends lost 5 bases and 5 bases, in that order; junction bases with no gene match: 10. Per germline, CDR1 DFQATT and CDR2 SNEGSKA (reference sequence). This CDR3 reads CSARDTGTGYGYTF. CDR3 nucleotide sequence: TGCAGTGCTCGCGATACCGGGACAGGTTATGGCTACACCTTC.

This clonotype appeared a single time. A much bigger clone sits one base away, suggesting this may be a read error. The V and J genes are TRBV20-1 and TRBJ2-4; perhaps TRBD2 as D (6 bases). The DNA end is a closer match to TRBJ2-7, so the J assignment may be wrong. The CDR3 has 14 residues. Germline CDR1 is DFQATT and CDR2 is SNEGSKA (reference sequence). CDR3 sequence: CSTRGESSAYEQYF. The DNA of the CDR3 is TGCAGTACTAGAGGGGAGTCTAGCGCCTACGAGCAGTACTTC.

The chain has TRBV7-2 and TRBJ2-5, with D perhaps TRBD2 (7 bases). The V and J ends lost 5 bases and 4 bases respectively, with 11 bases between them. Germline CDR1 is SGHTA and CDR2 is FQGNSA. The CDR3 spans 13 residues. CDR3 region: CASSRGAVETQYF. The CDR3 DNA follows: TGTGCCAGCAGCCGGGGGGCGGTAGAGACCCAGTACTTC.

V is TRBV7-9 and J is TRBJ2-1; weak D call: TRBD2 (5 bases). Between the trimmed V and J ends, which lost 4 bases and 0 bases, there was a span of 16 bases. The CDR3 sequence is 17 residues long. The germline V gene has CDR1 SEHNR and CDR2 FQNEAQ (reference sequence). In DNA form, the CDR3 reads TGTGCCAGCAGCTCCACTCGGACTGTCAGCTCCTACAATGAGCAGTTCTTC. As protein: CASSSTRTVSSYNEQFF.